The 8 T cell receptor beta chains reported below all come from one sample, sequenced in a study of cytomegalovirus exposure and HLA in healthy donors. The PCR made use of 60 Vbeta and 13 Jbeta primers. Here immunoSEQ multiplex PCR was the method, and the copy in TCRdb shows in-frame clones only, minus some. The sample has 100,000 or so clones; 13% to 15% are singletons. The sequencing sample was made of PBMCs. The receptors stem from a female donor in good health and CMV-seronegative.

This clone has more than one count but fewer than ten. The CDR3 sequence is CASSSLALTDTQYF. For the CDR3, the DNA is TGTGCCAGCAGTTCACTAGCGCTCACGGATACGCAGTATTTT. The chain is built from TRBV5-8 and TRBJ2-3; TRBD2 agrees at 7 bases. J was trimmed by 6 bases and V by 5 bases; bases with no gene match: 9. Germline loops: CDR1 SGHTS, CDR2 YDEGEE. The CDR3 contains 14 residues.

This clone was detected a few times. V usage is TRBV28 and J usage is TRBJ1-1; 9 nucleotides match TRBD1. This CDR3 is 16 amino acids long. Germline values: CDR1 MDHEN, CDR2 SYDVKM. After removal of 6 bases from V and 5 bases from J, the junction contained 13 bases not matched to a gene. This CDR3 is CASSLNGGTGITEAFF. The CDR3 DNA reads as TGTGCCAGCAGCCTTAATGGCGGGACAGGGATTACTGAAGCTTTCTTT.

This chain links TRBV18 with TRBJ2-7; 10 bases fit TRBD1. The CDR3 consists of 18 residues. The V gene end was trimmed by 6 bases and the J gene end by 5 bases; junction bases not matched to a gene: 19. The germline gives CDR1 KGHSH, CDR2 LQKENI. The DNA for the CDR3 is TGTGCCAGCTCTCCCAGTCCCGGGACAGGGGTGATTCGCCACGAGCAGTACTTC. Its translation is CASSPSPGTGVIRHEQYF.

This clone occurred a few times. This sequence joins TRBV19 and TRBJ1-1, with a weak D call TRBD1 (5 bases). This CDR3 comprises 15 residues. CDR1 and CDR2 from the germline V gene are LNHDA and SQIVND (reference sequence). Trimming took off 5 bases at V and 1 base at J, with 14 bases between the two ends. The CDR3 coding sequence is TGTGCCAGTAGTCCCCGACGGGGGGGGAACACTGAAGCTTTCTTT. This sequence encodes CASSPRRGGNTEAFF.

The V and J genes are TRBV4-1 and TRBJ2-3, with TRBD2 identical over 8 bases. V shed 1 base, J shed 5 bases, and the junction held 5 bases outside the gene matches. Germline V lookup: CDR1 MGHRA, CDR2 YSYEKL. The CDR3 consists of 15 residues. Here the CDR3 reads CASSQAGGPLDTQYF. The CDR3 DNA reads TGCGCCAGCAGCCAAGCGGGAGGGCCATTAGATACGCAGTATTTT.

This clone came up a few times. The V gene is TRBV10-2, the J gene TRBJ1-1; D remains ambiguous. CDR1 is WSHSY and CDR2 is SAAADI in the germline V gene. The V end lost 2 bases, the J end lost 10 bases, and 20 bases lay between the germline ends. This CDR3 comprises 15 residues. The CDR3 sequence is CASSEPSKERVGAFF. The CDR3 DNA follows: TGCGCCAGCAGTGAGCCTTCGAAAGAGAGGGTCGGAGCTTTCTTT.

The rearrangement joins TRBV30 to TRBJ2-3; 8 bases fit TRBD1. This CDR3 spans 14 amino acids. V lost 2 bases to trimming and J lost 4 bases; unmatched junction nucleotides: 5. The germline CDR1 and CDR2 sequences are GTSNPN and SVGIG (reference sequence). As DNA, the CDR3 is TGTGCCTGGAGTCAGGGGACAGGCGCAGATACGCAGTATTTT. This gives the protein CAWSQGTGADTQYF.

This clone has more than one count but fewer than ten. This sequence joins TRBV9 and TRBJ2-4, with 9 bases aligning to TRBD1. CDR1 is SGDLS, CDR2 YYNGEE, per germline. The CDR3 length is 16 residues. Trimming cost V 0 bases and J 11 bases; bases outside gene matches: 12. CDR3 protein: CASSVGPGQGGRVQYF. The DNA of the CDR3 is TGTGCCAGCAGCGTAGGGCCGGGACAGGGTGGTAGGGTTCAGTACTTC.